This section outlines one T cell receptor (beta chain) sequence together with its context. Its antigen is not known. Separation from the roughly 690-subject first cohort characterized the 120-subject validation cohort, to which the donors belonged. The sample is drawn from a study of cytomegalovirus exposure and HLA in healthy donors. The study, taken as a whole, reports: It was reported that the classifier diagnosed cytomegalovirus status with high specificity and sensitivity in both the original and validation cohorts. A subsequent analysis found that TCR clusters from the first cohort also tended to co-occur in the approximately 130 validation repertoires, with roughly 95% of cluster scores above 0.

The CDR3 runs 16 residues. Germline trimming cut 1 base from V and 5 bases from J; bases unmatched to any gene: 9. Per germline, CDR1 MDHEN and CDR2 SYDVKM. Sequencing was performed with immunoSEQ multiplex PCR; in TCRdb, only in-frame clones are kept and a portion is missing. Seen here are approximately 99,000 clones, approximately 94% observed once, and the top ten hold about 0.7%. This chain joins TRBV28 and TRBJ1-2; 8 bases are shared with TRBD1. Sequenced material: PBMCs. The clonotype originates from a woman aged 18-29 years in good health and CMV-seronegative. The CDR3 is CASSLSAGQEPYGYTF. The CDR3 coding sequence is TGTGCCAGCAGTTTATCCGCGGGACAGGAACCTTATGGCTACACCTTC.